The rows below give T cell receptor beta chains drawn from one sample of a study of CD8 T cells in ankylosing spondylitis. Each CDR3 protein gets one entry after TCRdb re-called the 5' RACE reads with MiXCR. In the table there are roughly 120,000 distinct CDR3 sequences, around 15% of which are singletons. The sample comprised blood, either unsorted or a sorted T cell fraction (not recorded which). The receptors stem from a female donor with ankylosing spondylitis or in good health (not recorded which). The CDR3 runs from the conserved cysteine through the conserved F or W. The D gene is left open where the match is weak. Clone size is stated in some rows and not others, as once, few, many or a class when expanded.

D gene	clone size	V gene	J gene	CDR3 protein	CDR3 DNA
-	-	TRBV20-1	TRBJ1-1	CSARVRSNTEAFF	TGCAGTGCTAGAGTCCGGTCGAACACTGAAGCTTTCTTT
-	few	TRBV27	TRBJ2-4	CASSFGSKNIQYF	TGTGCCAGCAGTTTCGGATCCAAAAACATTCAGTACTTC
TRBD2	many	TRBV27	TRBJ2-7	CASGPLAGGGEQYF	TGTGCCAGCGGCCCGCTAGCGGGAGGAGGAGAGCAGTACTTC
-	few	TRBV11-2	TRBJ1-4	CASSGAKKGWDNEKLFF	TGTGCCAGCAGCGGGGCGAAGAAAGGGTGGGATAATGAAAAACTGTTTTTT
TRBD2	-	TRBV20-1	TRBJ2-1	CSARGLANEQFF	TGCAGTGCTAGGGGACTAGCGAATGAGCAGTTCTTC
-	-	TRBV7-8	TRBJ2-5	CASSFPTGQETQYF	TGTGCCAGCAGCTTCCCTACTGGACAAGAGACCCAGTACTTC
-	few	TRBV20-1	TRBJ2-2	CSAREVEGHTGELFF	TGCAGTGCTAGAGAAGTCGAGGGGCACACCGGGGAGCTGTTTTTT
TRBD2	few	TRBV5-1	TRBJ2-1	CASSLRTSGRAFDEQFF	TGCGCCAGCAGCTTAAGGACTAGCGGGAGGGCCTTTGATGAGCAGTTCTTC
-	many	TRBV5-1	TRBJ2-3	CASSFVASTDTQYF	TGCGCCAGCAGCTTTGTAGCTAGCACAGATACGCAGTATTTT
-	-	TRBV12-3/TRBV12-4	TRBJ2-1	CASSLAKGTQSHNEQFF	TGTGCCAGCAGTTTAGCGAAGGGGACGCAATCCCATAATGAGCAGTTCTTC
TRBD1	few	TRBV5-1	TRBJ2-1	CASSLADRGLDEQFF	TGCGCCAGCAGCTTGGCGGACAGGGGTCTGGATGAGCAGTTCTTC
-	many	TRBV5-1	TRBJ1-1	CASSLDGTANTEAFF	TGCGCCAGCAGCTTGGACGGGACGGCGAACACTGAAGCTTTCTTT
-	many	TRBV6-1	TRBJ1-1	CASRTERGFPEAFF	TGTGCCAGCAGAACAGAGAGGGGATTCCCTGAAGCTTTCTTT
-	many	TRBV20-1	TRBJ2-7	CSARAQKGQYF	TGCAGTGCTAGAGCCCAGAAAGGGCAGTACTTC